The 20 T cell receptor beta chains below come from one sample, sequenced in a study of T-cell memory formation after mild COVID-19. Each CDR3 protein is one row after TCRdb ran MiXCR on the 5' RACE reads. The sample carries some 65,000 distinct CDR3 sequences, 16% recorded once. The specimen was PBMCs or a T cell subset sorted from them (not recorded which). These receptors were obtained from an adult woman who had mild COVID-19 (a few samples of this study predate the infection). Cell type and time point are not known.

This clonotype showed up just a few times. The rearrangement links TRBV7-2 to TRBJ2-7, with 7 bases that match TRBD2. V lost 4 bases and J lost 3; bases outside the gene matches: 18. The CDR3 is 18 residues long. CDR1 SGHTA and CDR2 FQGNSA come from the germline V gene. CDR3 sequence reads: CASSYVRVRAGPFYEQYF. DNA of the CDR3: TGTGCCAGCAGCTACGTGAGGGTTCGAGCGGGACCATTCTACGAGCAGTACTTC.

This clonotype was seen a few times. This chain uses TRBV6-6 with TRBJ1-2, with unresolved D. The length of the CDR3 is 14 residues. Trimming took off 8 bases at V and 7 bases at J, with 20 bases between the two ends. CDR1 is MNHNY and CDR2 is SVGAGI in the germline V gene (reference sequence). This chain's CDR3 is CASLLGEDWSGYTF. The DNA of the CDR3 is TGTGCCAGCTTATTGGGAGAGGACTGGAGTGGCTACACCTTC.

For the CDR3, the DNA is TGTGCCAGCAGCCCCATAGCGGGTCCCACAGATACGCAGTATTTT. Translating gives CASSPIAGPTDTQYF. The chain recombines TRBV11-2 with TRBJ2-3; 7 bases line up with TRBD2. CDR3 size: 15 residues. V gave up 5 bases and J gave up 2 bases; unmatched junction bases: 7. Germline values: CDR1 SGHAT, CDR2 FQNNGV.

The chain couples TRBV9 to TRBJ2-1; 10 positions agree with TRBD2. Trimming took 4 bases from V and 9 from J; bases not matched to a gene: 10. Germline CDR1 and CDR2: SGDLS and YYNGEE. The CDR3 spans 15 residues. This CDR3 reads CASSPRTSGFGEQFF. In DNA form, the CDR3 reads TGTGCCAGCAGCCCTCGGACTAGCGGTTTTGGTGAGCAGTTCTTC.

This clonotype has more than one count but fewer than ten. The chain joins TRBV5-1 to TRBJ2-5; 8 bases are a match to TRBD1. The germline V gene has CDR1 SGHRS and CDR2 YFSETQ. The CDR3 runs 14 residues. The ends lost 2 bases at V and 5 bases at J; junction bases unmatched: 5. The CDR3 DNA reads TGCGCCAGCAGCTTAAGAGACAGGGGCGAGACCCAGTACTTC. Translation: CASSLRDRGETQYF. Supplemented by reference TRBV5-1 and TRBJ2-5, the full variable domain reads KAGVTQTPRYLIKTRGQQVTLSCSPISGHRSVSWYQQTPGQGLQFLFEYFSETQRNKGNFPGRFSGRQFSNSRSEMNVSTLELGDSALYLCASSLRDRGETQYFGPGTRLLVL.

The chain joins TRBV5-1 to TRBJ1-5, with 9 nucleotides matching TRBD1. The CDR3 spans 15 residues. CDR1 SGHRS and CDR2 YFSETQ come from the germline V gene. V dropped 4 bases and J dropped 2; count of bases not matched to a gene: 4. The CDR3 DNA reads TGCGCCAGCAGCCCGGGACAGGGAGGCAATCAGCCCCAGCATTTT. It yields the protein CASSPGQGGNQPQHF.

The chain links TRBV20-1 to TRBJ2-7, with D perhaps TRBD2 (6 bases). The germline CDR1 and CDR2 sequences are DFQATT and SNEGSKA (reference sequence). CDR3 length: 14 residues. V was pared by 0 bases and J by 2 bases, with 11 bases between. Here the CDR3 DNA reads TGCAGTGCTAGAGAGTCCGGGAGTGCCTACGAGCAGTACTTC. Amino acids: CSARESGSAYEQYF.

This chain links TRBV12-3 or TRBV12-4 with TRBJ1-6; 10 bases line up with TRBD1. The V gene end was trimmed by 5 bases and the J gene end by 3 bases; junction bases not matched to a gene: 4. The length of the CDR3 is 16 residues. The CDR3 here is CASSTTGGNYNSPLHF. CDR3 in DNA: TGTGCCAGCAGTACGACAGGGGGCAACTATAATTCACCCCTCCACTTT.

At least ten counts were recorded for this clonotype. This sequence joins TRBV20-1 and TRBJ2-1; TRBD2 matches at 10 bases. CDR3 size: 14 residues. Germline CDR1 DFQATT, CDR2 SNEGSKA (reference sequence). DNA for the CDR3: TGCAGAACTAGACTAGCGGGCTCCTACAATGAGCAGTTCTTC. Its protein is CRTRLAGSYNEQFF.

This clonotype was observed a few times. V is TRBV11-2 and J is TRBJ2-5; D is unclear. Deletions cut 7 bases from V and 9 bases from J, with 21 bases between. The germline gives CDR1 SGHAT, CDR2 FQNNGV. CDR3 length: 14 amino acids. The CDR3 is CASNPPDPWLPQYF. The CDR3, as DNA: TGTGCCAGCAACCCACCTGACCCCTGGTTGCCCCAGTACTTC. The full variable domain, in which reference TRBV11-2 and TRBJ2-5 provide the parts outside the CDR3, is EAGVAQSPRYKIIEKRQSVAFWCNPISGHATLYWYQQILGQGPKLLIQFQNNGVVDDSQLPKDRFSAERLKGVDSTLKIQPAKLEDSAVYLCASNPPDPWLPQYFGPGTRLLVL.

The chain couples TRBV4-1 to TRBJ2-7, with no clear D. V shed 1 base and J shed 5 bases, with 9 bases lying between them. The germline V gene encodes CDR1 MGHRA and CDR2 YSYEKL. The CDR3 is made up of 13 amino acids. The CDR3 DNA follows: TGCGCCAGCAGCCAAGTGGTGGGGAACGAGCAGTACTTC. Translated: CASSQVVGNEQYF.

This clonotype was recorded many times. The chain joins TRBV4-3 to TRBJ2-2; D may be TRBD2 (5 bases). Looked up from germline, CDR1 is LGHNA and CDR2 is YSLEER. The V end lost 3 bases, the J end lost 5 bases, and 10 bases lay between the germline ends. The CDR3 runs to 14 residues. The CDR3 protein is CASSHFEGTGELFF. For the CDR3, the DNA is TGCGCCAGCAGCCATTTCGAGGGAACCGGGGAGCTGTTTTTT.

This clonotype came up a few times. As DNA, the CDR3 is TGTGCCAGCAGCTTAGAACCGAGTGTGGATGAGCAGTTCTTC. As protein: CASSLEPSVDEQFF. This chain uses TRBV7-9 with TRBJ2-1, with D unclear. The V end was cut by 1 base, the J end by 8 bases, with 12 bases between. The CDR3 is 14 residues long. Germline assignment: CDR1 SEHNR and CDR2 FQNEAQ (reference sequence).

The table lists this clonotype with a few counts. The rearrangement links TRBV6-5 to TRBJ2-7; D is unclear. V lost 0 bases, J lost 3 bases, and 6 bases lay in between. Germline V gives CDR1 MNHEY, CDR2 SVGAGI. The CDR3 covers 13 residues. The CDR3 nucleotides are TGTGCCAGCAGTTACTCCCGTTTCTACGAGCAGTACTTC. It encodes CASSYSRFYEQYF.

In this sample, this clonotype turned up a few times. The gene calls are TRBV5-1 and TRBJ2-7; no clear D gene. The V and J ends lost 2 bases and 3 bases respectively, with 9 bases between them. The CDR3 totals 13 residues. Germline V gene sequence: CDR1 SGHRS, CDR2 YFSETQ. The CDR3 sequence: CASSLGQDYEQYF. As DNA, the CDR3 is TGCGCCAGCAGCTTAGGGCAGGACTACGAGCAGTACTTC.

This chain uses TRBV13 with TRBJ2-1; perhaps TRBD1 as D (5 bases). Germline V gene lookup returns CDR1 PRHDT and CDR2 FYEKMQ (reference sequence). V gave up 3 bases and J gave up 5 bases, with 20 bases separating them. This CDR3 has 17 residues. CDR3 sequence (DNA): TGTGCCAGCAGCTTGGGGCCCATAGGGGATCGCAACAATGAGCAGTTCTTC. Its translation is CASSLGPIGDRNNEQFF.

The sample holds a few counts of this clonotype. The V gene is TRBV7-8, the J gene TRBJ2-5, with a possible D match to TRBD2 (5 bases). CDR1 SGHVS and CDR2 FQNEAQ come from the germline V gene. CDR3 length: 16 residues. V was pared by 1 base and J by 3 bases, with 15 bases between. CDR3 DNA: TGTGCCAGCAGCTTAGATGGTGAAGGAGCGGAAGAGACCCAGTACTTC. Amino acids: CASSLDGEGAEETQYF.

This chain uses TRBV30 with TRBJ2-7; TRBD1 might be the D (6 bases). Germline loops: CDR1 GTSNPN, CDR2 SVGIG (reference sequence). The germline V and J ends were trimmed by 5 bases and 1 base, with 9 bases remaining between them. The CDR3 extends over 12 amino acids. The CDR3 DNA reads TGTGCCTGGGCGACAGGTTCCTACGAGCAGTACTTC. It yields the protein CAWATGSYEQYF.

This clonotype has just a few counts. The chain recombines TRBV7-9 with TRBJ1-3; 10 bases match TRBD1. The germline gives CDR1 SEHNR, CDR2 FQNEAQ (reference sequence). After removal of 8 bases from V and 4 bases from J, the junction contained 5 bases not matched to a gene. The CDR3 sequence is 14 residues long. CDR3 residues: CASRDRGSGNTIYF. DNA of the CDR3: TGTGCCAGCCGGGACAGGGGCTCAGGAAACACCATATATTTT.

The chain carries TRBV4-1 and TRBJ2-1; D is undetermined. Trimming took 4 bases from V and 5 from J, leaving 15 bases between them. The CDR3 totals 15 residues. CDR1 and CDR2 (germline): MGHRA, YSYEKL. CDR3 protein: CASSPQPLLNNEQFF. For the CDR3, the DNA is TGCGCCAGCAGCCCACAGCCACTATTAAACAATGAGCAGTTCTTC.